Shown below are 23 T cell receptor beta chains from a single sample sequenced in a study of T cell changes during pregnancy in multiple sclerosis. The data were produced by immunoSEQ multiplex PCR, yet TCRdb's version contains in-frame clones alone and is incomplete. The table records around 50,000 clones, 85% to 95% of them present only once. Sequencing was performed on CD8+ T cells from peripheral blood mononuclear cells, taken in the first trimester of pregnancy. These TCRs come from a female donor with multiple sclerosis, enrolled in a pregnancy study.

Here the CDR3 reads CASRYRVGDTQYF. As DNA, the CDR3 is TGTGCCAGCAGATACAGGGTTGGAGATACGCAGTATTTT. V is TRBV28 and J is TRBJ2-3, with D possibly being TRBD1 (6 bases). Between the trimmed V and J ends, which lost 6 bases and 5 bases, there was a span of 12 bases. Germline V gene data show CDR1 as MDHEN and CDR2 as SYDVKM. This CDR3 spans 13 amino acids.

The chain employs TRBV28 and TRBJ2-7; 7 bases fit TRBD2. V was clipped by 6 bases and J by 6 bases; unmatched bases: 8. CDR1 MDHEN and CDR2 SYDVKM come from the germline V gene. The CDR3 is 13 residues long. This CDR3 reads CASRTAGVLEQYF. CDR3 DNA sequence: TGTGCCAGCAGAACGGCGGGAGTCCTCGAGCAGTACTTC. Full variable domain (rest looked up from reference TRBV28 and TRBJ2-7): DVKVTQSSRYLVKRTGEKVFLECVQDMDHENMFWYRQDPGLGLRLIYFSYDVKMKEKGDIPEGYSVSREKKERFSLILESASTNQTSMYLCASRTAGVLEQYFGPGTRLTVT.

The V call is TRBV30, the J call TRBJ1-4; D may be TRBD1 (6 bases). Trimming cost V 4 bases and J 7 bases, with 25 bases left between them. Germline V gene sequence: CDR1 GTSNPN, CDR2 SVGIG (reference sequence). The CDR3 runs to 17 residues. As DNA, the CDR3 is TGTGCCTGGAAGGCAGGGAGGGTAGGGGGAAGGGGTGAAAAACTGTTTTTT. Translated, it gives CAWKAGRVGGRGEKLFF.

The rearrangement joins TRBV19 to TRBJ2-1, with D possibly TRBD2 on 6 matching bases. Trimming cost V 1 base and J 0 bases, with 7 bases left between them. CDR1 LNHDA and CDR2 SQIVND come from the germline V gene (reference sequence). This CDR3 has 15 residues. The CDR3 protein is CASSIAGSSYNEQFF. In DNA, the CDR3 is TGTGCCAGTAGTATAGCCGGGAGCTCCTACAATGAGCAGTTCTTC. Supplemented by reference TRBV19 and TRBJ2-1, the full variable domain reads DGGITQSPKYLFRKEGQNVTLSCEQNLNHDAMYWYRQDPGQGLRLIYYSQIVNDFQKGDIAEGYSVSREKKESFPLTVTSAQKNPTAFYLCASSIAGSSYNEQFFGPGTRLTVL.

The J gene is TRBJ2-7, the V gene TRBV21-1; the table gives TRBD1 as D, unverified against the DNA. TRBV21-1 is noted as a pseudogene. CDR3 length: 13 residues. CDR3 sequence (DNA): TGTGCCAGCAGCAAGCTCCAGGGATACGAGCAGTACTTC. Amino acids: CASSKLQGYEQYF.

This chain links TRBV5-1 with TRBJ2-7; D gene unclear. Germline V lookup: CDR1 SGHRS, CDR2 YFSETQ. CDR3 length equals 12 residues. Trimming left V 0 bases short and J 6 bases short, with 7 bases between. In DNA form, the CDR3 reads TGCGCCAGCAGCTTGGGGTCGAGCGAGCAGTACTTC. The encoded protein is CASSLGSSEQYF.

The V and J genes are TRBV4-3 and TRBJ2-7; D possibly corresponds to TRBD1 (5 bases). The CDR3 has 18 amino acids. Germline V gene lookup returns CDR1 LGHNA and CDR2 YSLEER. Trimming removed 2 bases from V and 0 bases from J, with 20 bases in between. CDR3 region: CASSQSISGADFSYEQYF. In DNA form, the CDR3 reads TGCGCCAGCAGCCAATCCATCTCTGGGGCAGACTTCTCCTACGAGCAGTACTTC.

This sequence joins TRBV10-1 and TRBJ2-1, with 7 positions matching TRBD1. The germline V gene has CDR1 WNHNN and CDR2 SYGVQD (reference sequence). This CDR3 region has 15 residues. Trimming at V came to 2 bases and at J to 6 bases, leaving 7 bases not matched to a gene. In DNA, the CDR3 is TGCGCCAGCAGTGAGCCTTCGGGGACAGCCAATGAGCAGTTCTTC. This codes for CASSEPSGTANEQFF.

The chain uses TRBV28 and TRBJ2-7; 9 bases fit TRBD2. The CDR3 runs to 15 residues. The germline V gene encodes CDR1 MDHEN and CDR2 SYDVKM. Trimming cost V 6 bases and J 2 bases; bases outside gene matches: 8. The CDR3 DNA follows: TGTGCCAGCAGCAGACTAGCGGAGCCTACCTACGAGCAGTACTTC. Its translation: CASSRLAEPTYEQYF.

The DNA of the CDR3 is TGTGCCAGTAGTATGGGGCAGGGGGCCTACGAGCAGTACTTC. Protein sequence: CASSMGQGAYEQYF. The V call is TRBV19, the J call TRBJ2-7; 7 nucleotides align to TRBD1. Germline V CDR1 and CDR2: LNHDA, SQIVND (reference sequence). The trim removed 3 bases at V and 2 bases at J, leaving 4 bases unmatched. This CDR3 region has 14 residues. Using reference TRBV19 and TRBJ2-7 for the parts outside the CDR3, the full variable domain is DGGITQSPKYLFRKEGQNVTLSCEQNLNHDAMYWYRQDPGQGLRLIYYSQIVNDFQKGDIAEGYSVSREKKESFPLTVTSAQKNPTAFYLCASSMGQGAYEQYFGPGTRLTVT.

V is TRBV10-3 and J is TRBJ1-2, with unresolved D. The CDR3 length is 15 residues. Trimming stripped 3 bases from V and 0 bases from J, with 11 bases between. The germline gives CDR1 ENHRY, CDR2 SYGVKD. DNA of the CDR3: TGTGCCATCAGTGAAGGAGGGTTAGCTAACTATGGCTACACCTTC. It translates to CAISEGGLANYGYTF.

The V gene is TRBV6-4, the J gene TRBJ2-2, with 8 bases lining up with TRBD1. The V gene end was trimmed by 4 bases and the J gene end by 4 bases; junction bases not matched to a gene: 2. CDR3 length: 14 residues. Germline V CDR1 and CDR2: MRHNA, SNTAGT. CDR3 region: CASSGTGSTGELFF. CDR3 nucleotides: TGTGCCAGCAGTGGGACAGGGAGCACCGGGGAGCTGTTTTTT.

The chain recombines TRBV7-2 with TRBJ2-7; the match to TRBD2 covers 7 bases. Germline lookup yields CDR1 SGHTA and CDR2 FQGNSA. CDR3 length: 14 amino acids. V trimming: 2 bases; J trimming: 6 bases; junction bases outside the gene matches: 7. The CDR3 is CASSLWPGGGEQYF. In nucleotides, the CDR3 is TGTGCCAGCAGCTTATGGCCGGGAGGTGGCGAGCAGTACTTC. Complete variable domain (other parts from reference TRBV7-2 and TRBJ2-7): GAGVSQSPSNKVTEKGKDVELRCDPISGHTALYWYRQSLGQGLEFLIYFQGNSAPDKSGLPSDRFSAERTGGSVSTLTIQRTQQEDSAVYLCASSLWPGGGEQYFGPGTRLTVT.

The table lists this clone with a few counts. The chain couples TRBV5-8 to TRBJ2-1; perhaps TRBD2 as D (6 bases). V was pared by 0 bases and J by 8 bases, with 21 bases between. The CDR3 loop spans 17 amino acids. Germline lookup yields CDR1 SGHTS and CDR2 YDEGEE. CDR3 in DNA: TGTGCCAGCAGCTTGGGGCAGGCCGGGACTCGAGACTATGAGCAGTTCTTC. This sequence encodes CASSLGQAGTRDYEQFF.

This chain links TRBV11-2 with TRBJ1-2; 7 bases align to TRBD1. Germline CDR1 SGHAT, CDR2 FQNNGV. V lost 1 base to trimming and J lost 8 bases; unmatched junction nucleotides: 10. This CDR3 comprises 15 residues. CDR3 in DNA: TGTGCCAGCAGCTTAGGGTCCGGGACAGTTAGCGGCTACACCTTC. Translating gives CASSLGSGTVSGYTF.

V usage is TRBV19 and J usage is TRBJ2-6; 8 nucleotides match TRBD1. Germline values: CDR1 LNHDA, CDR2 SQIVND (reference sequence). The CDR3 spans 17 residues. The V and J ends lost 3 bases and 4 bases, in that order; junction bases with no gene match: 8. The CDR3 coding sequence is TGTGCCAGTAGTATTTCGCAGGGGGCGGCGGGGGCCAACGTCCTGACTTTC. This gives the protein CASSISQGAAGANVLTF.

The rearrangement uses TRBV9 and TRBJ1-3, with D unclear. Germline CDR1 SGDLS, CDR2 YYNGEE. CDR3 length: 15 residues. V dropped 3 bases and J dropped 0 bases, with 10 bases sitting between them. The CDR3 protein is CASSGRGGSGNTIYF. In DNA form, the CDR3 reads TGTGCCAGCAGCGGGCGGGGAGGCTCTGGAAACACCATATATTTT.

The chain is built from TRBV7-9 and TRBJ2-1; D gene ambiguous. CDR1 and CDR2 (germline): SEHNR, FQNEAQ (reference sequence). Between the trimmed V and J ends, which lost 1 base and 6 bases, there was a span of 13 bases. The CDR3 length is 15 residues. CDR3 region: CASSLDSLSLNEQFF. The CDR3 DNA follows: TGTGCCAGCAGCTTAGACTCCCTCTCCCTCAATGAGCAGTTCTTC.

CDR3 residues: CASSGQGTGANVLTF. The CDR3 coding sequence is TGTGCCAGCAGTGGACAGGGGACTGGGGCCAACGTCCTGACTTTC. The rearrangement links TRBV2 to TRBJ2-6; TRBD1 matches 8 bases. The CDR3 spans 15 residues. The germline V gene has CDR1 SNHLY and CDR2 FYNNEI. V lost 4 bases to trimming and J lost 2 bases; unmatched junction nucleotides: 1.

The CDR3 region is CASSPEDRGDTDTQYF. The CDR3 DNA reads as TGTGCCAGCAGCCCGGAGGACAGGGGGGACACAGATACGCAGTATTTT. The chain combines TRBV5-8 with TRBJ2-3; TRBD1 aligns across 10 bases. V trimming: 4 bases; J trimming: 2 bases; junction bases outside the gene matches: 7. Per germline, CDR1 SGHTS and CDR2 YDEGEE. CDR3 length: 16 residues.

As regards this clone: A clone one base away is much larger, so this may be a read error. The chain carries TRBV19 and TRBJ1-2; TRBD1 is a possible D gene (6 bases). In germline, CDR1 is LNHDA, CDR2 SQIVND (reference sequence). The CDR3 covers 14 residues. The ends were cut back, 7 bases at V and 1 base at J, with 13 bases in the middle. CDR3 residues: CASTARGRNYGYTF. CDR3 in DNA: TGTGCCAGTACCGCCAGGGGACGTAACTATGGCTACACCTTC.

V gene TRBV5-1 combines with J gene TRBJ1-3; D is ambiguous. The CDR3 is 14 residues long. CDR1 and CDR2 from the germline V gene are SGHRS and YFSETQ. The V gene lost 1 base and the J gene lost 5 bases, with 10 bases spanning the gap. This CDR3 reads CASSLTTSRNTIYF. CDR3 nucleotide sequence: TGCGCCAGCAGCTTGACGACATCGCGAAACACCATATATTTT.

V is TRBV7-8 and J is TRBJ1-5; D is possibly TRBD1 (5 bases). CDR3 length: 16 residues. The germline CDR1 and CDR2 sequences are SGHVS and FQNEAQ. Between the trimmed V and J ends, which lost 3 bases and 2 bases, there was a span of 14 bases. The CDR3 DNA follows: TGTGCCAGCAGCTTCTCAGGGTTAGCTCGCAATCAGCCCCAGCATTTT. This sequence encodes CASSFSGLARNQPQHF.